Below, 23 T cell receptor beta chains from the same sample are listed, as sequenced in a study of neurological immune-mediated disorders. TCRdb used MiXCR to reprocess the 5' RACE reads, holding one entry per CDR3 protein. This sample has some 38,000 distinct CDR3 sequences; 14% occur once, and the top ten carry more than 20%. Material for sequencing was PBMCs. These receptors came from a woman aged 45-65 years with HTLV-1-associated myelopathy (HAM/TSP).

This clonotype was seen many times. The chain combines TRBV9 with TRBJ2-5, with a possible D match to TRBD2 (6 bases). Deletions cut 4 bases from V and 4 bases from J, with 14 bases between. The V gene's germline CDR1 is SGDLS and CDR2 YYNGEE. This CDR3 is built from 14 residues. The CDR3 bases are TGTGCCAGCAGCCCCCAGACTAGTTCAGAGACCCAGTACTTC. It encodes CASSPQTSSETQYF.

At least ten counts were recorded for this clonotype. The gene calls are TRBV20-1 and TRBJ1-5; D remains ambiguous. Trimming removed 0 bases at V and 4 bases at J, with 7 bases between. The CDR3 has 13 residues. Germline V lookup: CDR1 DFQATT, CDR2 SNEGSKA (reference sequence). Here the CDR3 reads CSARDRFNQPQHF. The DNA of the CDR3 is TGCAGTGCTAGAGACAGGTTTAATCAGCCCCAGCATTTT.

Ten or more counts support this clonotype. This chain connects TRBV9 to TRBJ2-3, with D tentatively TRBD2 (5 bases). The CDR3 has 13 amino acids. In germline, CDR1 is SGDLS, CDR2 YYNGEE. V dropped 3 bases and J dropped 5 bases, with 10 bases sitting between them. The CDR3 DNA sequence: TGTGCCAGCAGCGACTGGACTGGAGATACGCAGTATTTT. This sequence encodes CASSDWTGDTQYF.

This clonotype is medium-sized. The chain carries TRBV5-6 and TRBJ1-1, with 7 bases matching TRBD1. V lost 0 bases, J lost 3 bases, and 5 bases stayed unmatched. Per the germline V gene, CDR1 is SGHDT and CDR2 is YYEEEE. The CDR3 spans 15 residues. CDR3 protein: CASSLGRDSHTEAFF. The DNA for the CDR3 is TGTGCCAGCAGCTTGGGGAGGGACAGCCACACTGAAGCTTTCTTT.

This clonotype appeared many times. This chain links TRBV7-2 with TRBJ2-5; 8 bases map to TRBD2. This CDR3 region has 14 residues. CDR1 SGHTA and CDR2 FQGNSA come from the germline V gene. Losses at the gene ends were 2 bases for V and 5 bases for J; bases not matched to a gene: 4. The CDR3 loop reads CASSLLAGSETQYF. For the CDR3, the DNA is TGTGCCAGCAGCTTATTAGCGGGGTCCGAGACCCAGTACTTC.

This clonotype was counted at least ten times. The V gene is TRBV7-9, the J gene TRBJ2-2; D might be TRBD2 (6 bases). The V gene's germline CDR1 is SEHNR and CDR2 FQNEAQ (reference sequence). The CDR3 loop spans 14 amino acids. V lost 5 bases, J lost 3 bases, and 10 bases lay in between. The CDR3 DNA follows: TGTGCCAGCAGCCCGAGACTAGACACCGGGGAGCTGTTTTTT. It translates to CASSPRLDTGELFF.

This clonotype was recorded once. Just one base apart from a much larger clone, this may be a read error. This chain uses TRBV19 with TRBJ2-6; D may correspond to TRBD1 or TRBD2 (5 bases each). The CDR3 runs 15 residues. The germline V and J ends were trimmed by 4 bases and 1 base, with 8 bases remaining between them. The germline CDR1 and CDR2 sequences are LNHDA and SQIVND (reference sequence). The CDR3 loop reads CASSTEGSGANVLTF. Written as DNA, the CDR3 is TGTGCCAGTAGTACAGAGGGGTCTGGGGCCAACGTCCTGACTTTC.

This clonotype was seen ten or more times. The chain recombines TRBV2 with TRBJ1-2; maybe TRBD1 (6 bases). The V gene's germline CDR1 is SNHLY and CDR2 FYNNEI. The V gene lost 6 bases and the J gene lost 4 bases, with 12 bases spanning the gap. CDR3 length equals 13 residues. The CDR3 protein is CASSLQGFYGYTF. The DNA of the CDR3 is TGTGCCAGCAGCCTTCAGGGGTTCTATGGCTACACCTTC.

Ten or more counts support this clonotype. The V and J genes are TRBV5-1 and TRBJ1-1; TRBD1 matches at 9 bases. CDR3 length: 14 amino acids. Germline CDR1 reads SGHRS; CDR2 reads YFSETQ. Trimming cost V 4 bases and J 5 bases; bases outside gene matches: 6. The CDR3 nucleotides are TGCGCCAGCAGCGGTACAGGGGGCCGGACTGAAGCTTTCTTT. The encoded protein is CASSGTGGRTEAFF.

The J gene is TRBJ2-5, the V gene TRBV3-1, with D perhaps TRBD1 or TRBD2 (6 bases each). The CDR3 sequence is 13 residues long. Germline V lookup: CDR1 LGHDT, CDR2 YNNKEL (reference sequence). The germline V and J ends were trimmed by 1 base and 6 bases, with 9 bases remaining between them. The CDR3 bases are TGTGCCAGCAGCCAAGGGGGGGCGAAGACCCAGTACTTC. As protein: CASSQGGAKTQYF.

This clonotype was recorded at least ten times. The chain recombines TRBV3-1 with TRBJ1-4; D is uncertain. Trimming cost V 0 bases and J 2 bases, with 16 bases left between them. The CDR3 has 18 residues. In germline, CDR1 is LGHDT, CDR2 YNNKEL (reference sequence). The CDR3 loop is CASSQDGPLWPTNEKLFF. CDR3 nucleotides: TGTGCCAGCAGCCAAGACGGTCCCCTATGGCCGACTAATGAAAAACTGTTTTTT.

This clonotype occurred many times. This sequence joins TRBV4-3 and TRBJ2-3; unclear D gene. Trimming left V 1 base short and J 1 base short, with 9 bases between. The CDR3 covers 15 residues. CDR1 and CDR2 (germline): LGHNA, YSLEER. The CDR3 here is CASSQGSVGTDTQYF. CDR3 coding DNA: TGCGCCAGCAGCCAAGGATCCGTAGGCACAGATACGCAGTATTTT.

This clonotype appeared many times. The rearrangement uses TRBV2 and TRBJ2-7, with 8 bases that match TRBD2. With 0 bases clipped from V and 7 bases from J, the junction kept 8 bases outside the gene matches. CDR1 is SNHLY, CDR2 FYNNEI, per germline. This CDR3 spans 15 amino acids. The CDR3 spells CASSEAPAGVGEQYF. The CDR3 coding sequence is TGTGCCAGCAGTGAAGCCCCAGCGGGGGTGGGGGAGCAGTACTTC.

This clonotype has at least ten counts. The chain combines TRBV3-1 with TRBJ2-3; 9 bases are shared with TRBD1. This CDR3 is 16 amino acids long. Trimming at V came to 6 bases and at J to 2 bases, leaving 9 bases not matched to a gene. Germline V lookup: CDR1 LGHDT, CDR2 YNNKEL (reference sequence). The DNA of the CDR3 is TGTGCCAGCAGTTCTTGGGGACAGGGTGCCACAGATACGCAGTATTTT. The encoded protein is CASSSWGQGATDTQYF.

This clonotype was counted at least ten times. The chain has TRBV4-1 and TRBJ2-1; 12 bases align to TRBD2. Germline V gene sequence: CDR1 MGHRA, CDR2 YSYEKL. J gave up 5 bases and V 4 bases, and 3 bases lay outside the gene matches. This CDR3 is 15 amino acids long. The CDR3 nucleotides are TGCGCCAGCAGCCCCGGACTAGCGGGAAACAATGAGCAGTTCTTC. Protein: CASSPGLAGNNEQFF.

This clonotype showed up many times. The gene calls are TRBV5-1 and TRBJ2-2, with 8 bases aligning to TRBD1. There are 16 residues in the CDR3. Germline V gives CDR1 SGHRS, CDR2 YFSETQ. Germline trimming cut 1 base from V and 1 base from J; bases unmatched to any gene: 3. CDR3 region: CASSLSGQGNTGELFF. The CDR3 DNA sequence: TGCGCCAGCAGCTTGTCTGGACAGGGGAACACCGGGGAGCTGTTTTTT.

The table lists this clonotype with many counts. This chain's CDR3 is CASSQPGGHNEQFF. The CDR3 DNA reads as TGTGCCAGCAGCCAGCCAGGGGGCCATAATGAGCAGTTCTTC. V usage is TRBV3-1 and J usage is TRBJ2-1, with 8 nucleotides matching TRBD1. The germline gives CDR1 LGHDT, CDR2 YNNKEL (reference sequence). V lost 3 bases to trimming and J lost 7 bases; unmatched junction nucleotides: 5. This CDR3 is built from 14 residues.

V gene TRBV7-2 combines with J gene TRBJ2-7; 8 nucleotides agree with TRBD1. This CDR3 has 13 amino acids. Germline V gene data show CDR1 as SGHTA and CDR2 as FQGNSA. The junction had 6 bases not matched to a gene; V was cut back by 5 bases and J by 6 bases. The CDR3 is CASSPGTGSEQYV. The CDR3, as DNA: TGTGCCAGCAGCCCAGGGACAGGATCCGAGCAGTACGTC.

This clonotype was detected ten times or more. In DNA, the CDR3 is TGTGCCAGCAGCCAAGGAAAGACGGCTGAAGCTTTCTTT. This sequence encodes CASSQGKTAEAFF. The V call is TRBV3-1, the J call TRBJ1-1; no clear D gene. Germline CDR1 reads LGHDT; CDR2 reads YNNKEL (reference sequence). The V gene lost 1 base and the J gene lost 6 bases, with 9 bases spanning the gap. CDR3 length: 13 amino acids.

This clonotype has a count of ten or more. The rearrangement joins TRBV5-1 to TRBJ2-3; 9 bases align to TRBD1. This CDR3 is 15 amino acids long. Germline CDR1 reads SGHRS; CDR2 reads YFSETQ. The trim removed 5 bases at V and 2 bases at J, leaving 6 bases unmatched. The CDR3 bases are TGCGCCAGCAGGCGGACAGGGGAAATCACAGATACGCAGTATTTT. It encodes CASRRTGEITDTQYF.

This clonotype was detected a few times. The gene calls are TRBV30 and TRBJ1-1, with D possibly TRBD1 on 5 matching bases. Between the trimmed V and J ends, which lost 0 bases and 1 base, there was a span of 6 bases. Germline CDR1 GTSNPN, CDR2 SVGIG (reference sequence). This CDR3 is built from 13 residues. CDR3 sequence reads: CAWSVGQNTEAFF. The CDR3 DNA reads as TGTGCCTGGAGTGTAGGACAGAACACTGAAGCTTTCTTT.

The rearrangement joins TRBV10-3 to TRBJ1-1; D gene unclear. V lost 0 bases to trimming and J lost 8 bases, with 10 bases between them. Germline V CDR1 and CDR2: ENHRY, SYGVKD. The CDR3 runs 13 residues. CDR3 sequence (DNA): TGTGCCATCAGTGAGTCGGGAGGACGAGAAGCTTTCTTT. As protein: CAISESGGREAFF.

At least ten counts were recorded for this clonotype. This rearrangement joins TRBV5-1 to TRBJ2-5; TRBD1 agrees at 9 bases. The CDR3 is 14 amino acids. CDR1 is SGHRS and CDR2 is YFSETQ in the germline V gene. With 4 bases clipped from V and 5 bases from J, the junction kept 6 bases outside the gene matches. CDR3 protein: CASSPDRGMETQYF. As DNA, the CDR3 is TGCGCCAGCAGCCCGGACAGGGGAATGGAGACCCAGTACTTC.